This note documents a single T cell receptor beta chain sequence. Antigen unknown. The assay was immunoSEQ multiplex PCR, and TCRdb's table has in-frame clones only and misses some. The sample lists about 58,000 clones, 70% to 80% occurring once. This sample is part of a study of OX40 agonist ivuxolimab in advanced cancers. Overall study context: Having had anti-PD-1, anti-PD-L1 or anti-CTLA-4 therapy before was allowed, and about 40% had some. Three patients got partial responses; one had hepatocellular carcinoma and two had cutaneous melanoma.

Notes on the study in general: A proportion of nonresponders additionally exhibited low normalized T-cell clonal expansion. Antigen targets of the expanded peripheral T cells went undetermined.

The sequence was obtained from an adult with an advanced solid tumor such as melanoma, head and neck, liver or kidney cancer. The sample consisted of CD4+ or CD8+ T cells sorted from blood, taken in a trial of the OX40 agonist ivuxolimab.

CDR3 loop: CASSERGHSSGANVLTF. The CDR3 DNA follows: TGTGCCAGCAGTGAGAGGGGACACTCCTCTGGGGCCAACGTCCTGACTTTC. The chain uses TRBV2 and TRBJ2-6; possible D gene TRBD1, 6 bases. From germline, CDR1 is SNHLY and CDR2 FYNNEI. V lost 3 bases to trimming and J lost 0 bases, with 12 bases between them. CDR3 size: 17 residues.